This is a list of T cell receptor beta chains from one sample in a study of shared clonotypes between healthy human individuals. TCRdb's table, derived via immunoSEQ multiplex PCR, lists solely in-frame clones and lacks some. The table records about 2.1 million clones, around 93% of them present only once. Sequencing was carried out using naive CD8+ T cells from PBMCs. The receptors were gathered from a man between 18 and 29 years old in good health. Some clones in this sample may be carry-over from other donors' samples. Both conserved end residues are part of each CDR3. Each record gives: CDR3 DNA, CDR3 protein, D gene, clone size, V gene, J gene. The D gene is left open where the match is weak. A clone size is listed for some rows: how often the clone was seen (once, few, many), or a class if it is expanded.

cdr3_nt: TGTGCCAGCAGTTCGGGACAGGGGGTTTATCAGCCCCAGCATTTT; cdr3_aa: CASSSGQGVYQPQHF; d_call: TRBD1; clone_size: -; v_call: TRBV27; j_call: TRBJ1-5
cdr3_nt: TGTGCCAGCAGTGACGGCGGTTCCTACAATGAGCAGTTCTTC; cdr3_aa: CASSDGGSYNEQFF; d_call: -; clone_size: -; v_call: TRBV6-4; j_call: TRBJ2-1
cdr3_nt: TGCGCCAGCAGCCTGCCGATGACTAGGAACACCGGGGAGCTGTTTTTT; cdr3_aa: CASSLPMTRNTGELFF; d_call: -; clone_size: -; v_call: TRBV4-1; j_call: TRBJ2-2
cdr3_nt: TGTGCCAGCAGTTACTCGGGCTCAGGGGACGAGCAGTACTTC; cdr3_aa: CASSYSGSGDEQYF; d_call: -; clone_size: -; v_call: TRBV6-5; j_call: TRBJ2-7
cdr3_nt: TGTGCCAGCAGCGAGGGACAGGGCAGGAACATTCAGTACTTC; cdr3_aa: CASSEGQGRNIQYF; d_call: TRBD1; clone_size: -; v_call: TRBV9; j_call: TRBJ2-4
cdr3_nt: TGTGCCAGCAGTTACTTCTCCAATCAGCCCCAGCATTTT; cdr3_aa: CASSYFSNQPQHF; d_call: -; clone_size: -; v_call: TRBV6-5; j_call: TRBJ1-5
cdr3_nt: TGTGCCAGCAGCTTGGTCGGCGGGAGCGATAATACGCAGTATTTT; cdr3_aa: CASSLVGGSDNTQYF; d_call: TRBD2; clone_size: -; v_call: TRBV7-3; j_call: TRBJ2-3
cdr3_nt: TGTGCCAGCAGCCCCCGGGGGGGCCTGAACACTGAAGCTTTCTTT; cdr3_aa: CASSPRGGLNTEAFF; d_call: -; clone_size: -; v_call: TRBV21-1; j_call: TRBJ1-1
cdr3_nt: TGTGCCAGCAGTCTTACCAGGGGGGAAACGAACACTGAAGCTTTCTTT; cdr3_aa: CASSLTRGETNTEAFF; d_call: TRBD1; clone_size: -; v_call: TRBV28; j_call: TRBJ1-1
cdr3_nt: TGCGCCAGCAGCCCCGACGACGAGACGAACACCGGGGAGCTGTTTTTT; cdr3_aa: CASSPDDETNTGELFF; d_call: -; clone_size: -; v_call: TRBV4-3; j_call: TRBJ2-2
cdr3_nt: TGTGCCAGCAGTTTGGACGGTTACGAGCAGTACTTC; cdr3_aa: CASSLDGYEQYF; d_call: -; clone_size: -; v_call: TRBV27; j_call: TRBJ2-7
cdr3_nt: TGTGCCAGCAGCGCCTTAGGGGGAGGAGGCTCCTACGAGCAGTACTTC; cdr3_aa: CASSALGGGGSYEQYF; d_call: -; clone_size: -; v_call: TRBV2; j_call: TRBJ2-7
cdr3_nt: TGTGCCAGCAGTTTAGGGACAGGAGCCTACGAGCAGTACTTC; cdr3_aa: CASSLGTGAYEQYF; d_call: TRBD1; clone_size: -; v_call: TRBV27; j_call: TRBJ2-7
cdr3_nt: TGTGCCTTTCCAGGCCGGGGCGGCGAGCAGTACTTC; cdr3_aa: CAFPGRGGEQYF; d_call: -; clone_size: -; v_call: TRBV7-9; j_call: TRBJ2-7
cdr3_nt: TGTGCCAGCAGCTTGGGTCAGGGGGTATTCCATGAGCAGTTCTTC; cdr3_aa: CASSLGQGVFHEQFF; d_call: TRBD1; clone_size: -; v_call: TRBV5-5; j_call: TRBJ2-1
cdr3_nt: TGTGCCAGCAGTTTATTAGGGCGGGGACTAGCGGGAGAAGGCGAGCAGTACTTC; cdr3_aa: CASSLLGRGLAGEGEQYF; d_call: TRBD2; clone_size: -; v_call: TRBV28; j_call: TRBJ2-7
cdr3_nt: TGCGCCAGCAGCCAAGATATGACTACCCAGCGTAATGAGCAGTTCTTC; cdr3_aa: CASSQDMTTQRNEQFF; d_call: -; clone_size: -; v_call: TRBV4-3; j_call: TRBJ2-1
cdr3_nt: TGTGCCAGTAGTACTCCCTTATGGGGGGGCACGGGTGAGCAGTTCTTC; cdr3_aa: CASSTPLWGGTGEQFF; d_call: -; clone_size: -; v_call: TRBV19; j_call: TRBJ2-1
cdr3_nt: TGCAGCGGACAGGGGGCTCCGAGCTCCTACAATGAGCAGTTCTTC; cdr3_aa: CSGQGAPSSYNEQFF; d_call: TRBD1; clone_size: -; v_call: TRBV29-1; j_call: TRBJ2-1
cdr3_nt: TGTGCCAGCAGCGTAGTGACTAGCGGGAACGAGCAGTTCTTC; cdr3_aa: CASSVVTSGNEQFF; d_call: TRBD2; clone_size: once; v_call: TRBV9; j_call: TRBJ2-1
cdr3_nt: TGTGCCAGCAGTTTATCGACAGGGGAAGTGGGTCAGCCCCAGCATTTT; cdr3_aa: CASSLSTGEVGQPQHF; d_call: TRBD1; clone_size: -; v_call: TRBV27; j_call: TRBJ1-5
cdr3_nt: TGTGCCAGCAGTTCGAGGCCTAGAGCTGAAGCTTTCTTT; cdr3_aa: CASSSRPRAEAFF; d_call: -; clone_size: -; v_call: TRBV27; j_call: TRBJ1-1
cdr3_nt: TGTGCCAGCAGTTCCAGACTAGCGGGAGAACTCTACAATGAGCAGTTCTTC; cdr3_aa: CASSSRLAGELYNEQFF; d_call: TRBD2; clone_size: -; v_call: TRBV28; j_call: TRBJ2-1
cdr3_nt: TGTGCCAGCAGTTTTAGTAGCAATCAGCCCCAGCATTTT; cdr3_aa: CASSFSSNQPQHF; d_call: -; clone_size: -; v_call: TRBV6-5; j_call: TRBJ1-5
cdr3_nt: TGTGCCACCAGCAGAGCCGACAGAGAGCAGTTCTTC; cdr3_aa: CATSRADREQFF; d_call: -; clone_size: -; v_call: TRBV15; j_call: TRBJ2-1
cdr3_nt: TGTGCCAGCAGCTTAGATTCAGGGGTCTACGAGCAGTACTTC; cdr3_aa: CASSLDSGVYEQYF; d_call: -; clone_size: -; v_call: TRBV11-2; j_call: TRBJ2-7
cdr3_nt: TGTGCCAGCAGCGCGGGACAGTCTTCCTACGAGCAGTACTTC; cdr3_aa: CASSAGQSSYEQYF; d_call: -; clone_size: -; v_call: TRBV5-6; j_call: TRBJ2-7
cdr3_nt: TGTGCCAGCAGCCAACTTCGCCAGGGCCCGAACTACGAGCAGTACTTC; cdr3_aa: CASSQLRQGPNYEQYF; d_call: -; clone_size: -; v_call: TRBV14; j_call: TRBJ2-7
cdr3_nt: TGTGCCAGCAGTTCGCTTGGACAGGGGCTGACCGGGGAGCTGTTTTTT; cdr3_aa: CASSSLGQGLTGELFF; d_call: TRBD1; clone_size: -; v_call: TRBV28; j_call: TRBJ2-2
cdr3_nt: TGTGCCACAAAGGGCCCAGGTGCTAAGGACGAGCAGTACTTC; cdr3_aa: CATKGPGAKDEQYF; d_call: -; clone_size: -; v_call: TRBV10-3; j_call: TRBJ2-7
cdr3_nt: TGTGCCAGCAGCGTGACAGGGGGTGCCTACGAGCAGTACTTC; cdr3_aa: CASSVTGGAYEQYF; d_call: TRBD1; clone_size: -; v_call: TRBV27; j_call: TRBJ2-7
cdr3_nt: TGTGCCACCAGCAGGGACAGGAATGGTCAAGAGACCCAGTACTTC; cdr3_aa: CATSRDRNGQETQYF; d_call: TRBD1; clone_size: -; v_call: TRBV15; j_call: TRBJ2-5
cdr3_nt: TGTGCCAGCAGCGGATCCGGGACGGAGAATGAAAAACTGTTTTTT; cdr3_aa: CASSGSGTENEKLFF; d_call: -; clone_size: -; v_call: TRBV9; j_call: TRBJ1-4
cdr3_nt: TGTGCCAGCACCACCACCCGGGAAACGAACACCGGGGAGCTGTTTTTT; cdr3_aa: CASTTTRETNTGELFF; d_call: -; clone_size: -; v_call: TRBV5-6; j_call: TRBJ2-2
cdr3_nt: TGTGCCAGCAGCCCATCCAGACTAGCGGGAGACACCGGGGAGCTGTTTTTT; cdr3_aa: CASSPSRLAGDTGELFF; d_call: TRBD2; clone_size: -; v_call: TRBV13; j_call: TRBJ2-2
cdr3_nt: TGTGCCAGCATCGCCGCAGCCGGGGTTGGGGAAAAACTGTTTTTT; cdr3_aa: CASIAAAGVGEKLFF; d_call: -; clone_size: -; v_call: TRBV28; j_call: TRBJ1-4